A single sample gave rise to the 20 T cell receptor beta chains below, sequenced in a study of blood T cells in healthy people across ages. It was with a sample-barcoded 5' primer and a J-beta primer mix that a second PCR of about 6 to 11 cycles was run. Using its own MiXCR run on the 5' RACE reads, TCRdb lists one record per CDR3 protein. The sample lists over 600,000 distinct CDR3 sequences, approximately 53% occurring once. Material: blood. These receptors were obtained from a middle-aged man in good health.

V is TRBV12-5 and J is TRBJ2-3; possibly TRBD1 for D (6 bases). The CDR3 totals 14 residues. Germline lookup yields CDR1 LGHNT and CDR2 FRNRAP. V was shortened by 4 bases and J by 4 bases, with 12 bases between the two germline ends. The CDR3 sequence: CASGYTGSPDTQYF. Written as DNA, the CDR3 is TGTGCTAGTGGTTATACAGGGTCACCAGATACGCAGTATTTT.

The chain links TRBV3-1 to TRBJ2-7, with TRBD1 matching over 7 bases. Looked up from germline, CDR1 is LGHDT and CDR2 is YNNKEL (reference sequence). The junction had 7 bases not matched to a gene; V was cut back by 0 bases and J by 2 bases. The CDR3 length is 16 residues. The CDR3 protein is CASSQDRTGVTYEQYF. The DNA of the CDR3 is TGTGCCAGCAGCCAAGATAGGACAGGAGTGACCTACGAGCAGTACTTC.

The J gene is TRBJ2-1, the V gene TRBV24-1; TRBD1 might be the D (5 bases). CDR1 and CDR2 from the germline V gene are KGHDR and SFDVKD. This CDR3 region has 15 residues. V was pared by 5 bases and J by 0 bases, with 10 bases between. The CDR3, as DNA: TGTGCCACCAGTGCCGACAGCCGCTCCTACAATGAGCAGTTCTTC. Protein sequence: CATSADSRSYNEQFF.

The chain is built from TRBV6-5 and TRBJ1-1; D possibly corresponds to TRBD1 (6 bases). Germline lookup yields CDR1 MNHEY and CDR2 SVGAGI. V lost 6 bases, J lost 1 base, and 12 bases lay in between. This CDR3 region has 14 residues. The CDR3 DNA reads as TGTGCCAGCAGGAGAGACAGGACGAACACTGAAGCTTTCTTT. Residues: CASRRDRTNTEAFF.

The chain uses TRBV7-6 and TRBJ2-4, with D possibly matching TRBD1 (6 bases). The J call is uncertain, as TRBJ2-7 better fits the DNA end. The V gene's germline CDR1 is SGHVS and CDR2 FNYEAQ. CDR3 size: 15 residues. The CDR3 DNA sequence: TGTGCCAGCAGCTCCGTGGCCCTACAGGGCCACGAGCAGTACTTC. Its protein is CASSSVALQGHEQYF.

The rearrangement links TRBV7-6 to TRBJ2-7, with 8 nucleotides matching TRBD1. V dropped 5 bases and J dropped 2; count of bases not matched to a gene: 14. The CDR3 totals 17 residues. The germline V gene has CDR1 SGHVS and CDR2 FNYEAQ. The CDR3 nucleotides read TGTGCCAGCAGCCTAACAATTGCTCCGACAGGGGCCTACGAGCAGTACTTC. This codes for CASSLTIAPTGAYEQYF.

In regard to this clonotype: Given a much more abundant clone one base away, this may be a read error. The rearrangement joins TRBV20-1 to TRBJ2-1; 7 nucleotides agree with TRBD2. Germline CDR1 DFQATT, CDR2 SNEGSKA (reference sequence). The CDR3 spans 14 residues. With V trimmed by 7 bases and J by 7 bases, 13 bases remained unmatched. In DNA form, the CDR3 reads TGCAGTGTTTCCCCTGCGGGAGCATCGAATGAGCAGTTCTTC. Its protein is CSVSPAGASNEQFF.

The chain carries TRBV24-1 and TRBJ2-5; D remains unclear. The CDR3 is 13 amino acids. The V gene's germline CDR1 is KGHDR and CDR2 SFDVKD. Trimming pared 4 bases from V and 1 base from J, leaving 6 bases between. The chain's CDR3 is CATSDQLQETQYF. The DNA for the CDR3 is TGTGCCACCAGTGACCAGCTCCAAGAGACCCAGTACTTC.

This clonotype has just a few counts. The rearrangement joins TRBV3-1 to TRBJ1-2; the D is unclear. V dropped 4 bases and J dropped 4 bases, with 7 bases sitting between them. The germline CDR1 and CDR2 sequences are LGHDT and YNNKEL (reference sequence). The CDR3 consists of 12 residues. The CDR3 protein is CASSPGFYGYTF. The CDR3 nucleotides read TGTGCCAGCAGCCCGGGCTTCTATGGCTACACCTTC.

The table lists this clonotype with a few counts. The CDR3 DNA follows: TGTGCCAGCAGTCTAGGACTAGCGGGAGTAGAGCAGTTCTTC. This encodes CASSLGLAGVEQFF. The chain joins TRBV6-5 to TRBJ2-1; 13 bases fit TRBD2. Per the germline V gene, CDR1 is MNHEY and CDR2 is SVGAGI. The trim removed 5 bases at V and 10 bases at J, leaving 5 bases unmatched. CDR3 length: 14 amino acids.

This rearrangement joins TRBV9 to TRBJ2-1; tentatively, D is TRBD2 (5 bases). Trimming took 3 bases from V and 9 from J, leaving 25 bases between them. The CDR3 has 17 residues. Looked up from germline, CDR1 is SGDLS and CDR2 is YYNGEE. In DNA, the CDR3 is TGTGCCAGCAGCGCCCGCCAAGTCCCGGGAACACACAGTGAGCAGTTCTTC. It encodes CASSARQVPGTHSEQFF.

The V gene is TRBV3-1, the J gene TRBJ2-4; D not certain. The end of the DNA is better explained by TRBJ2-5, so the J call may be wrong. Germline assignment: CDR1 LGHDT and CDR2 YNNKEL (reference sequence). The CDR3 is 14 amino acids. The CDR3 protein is CASSQVVSRETQYF. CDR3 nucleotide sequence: TGTGCCAGCAGCCAAGTCGTATCCCGAGAGACCCAGTACTTC.

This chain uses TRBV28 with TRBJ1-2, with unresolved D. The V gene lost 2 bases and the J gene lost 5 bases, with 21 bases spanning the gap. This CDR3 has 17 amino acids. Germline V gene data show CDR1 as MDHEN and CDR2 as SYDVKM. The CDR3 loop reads CASSLLGEYGLPYGYTF. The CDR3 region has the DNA TGTGCCAGCAGTTTACTCGGGGAGTACGGGCTACCGTATGGCTACACCTTC.

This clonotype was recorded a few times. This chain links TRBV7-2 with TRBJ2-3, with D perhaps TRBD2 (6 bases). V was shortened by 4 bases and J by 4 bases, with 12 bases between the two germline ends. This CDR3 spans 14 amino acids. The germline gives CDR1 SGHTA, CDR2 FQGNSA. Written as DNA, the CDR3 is TGTGCCAGCAGCTACGGGGGTTCAGCAGATACGCAGTATTTT. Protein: CASSYGGSADTQYF.

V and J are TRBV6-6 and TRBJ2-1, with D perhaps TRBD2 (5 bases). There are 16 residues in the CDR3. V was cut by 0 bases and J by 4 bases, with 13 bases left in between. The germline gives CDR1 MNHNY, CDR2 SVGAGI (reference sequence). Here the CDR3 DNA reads TGTGCCAGCAGTTACTCGAGTTCGGACTGGTACAATGAGCAGTTCTTC. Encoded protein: CASSYSSSDWYNEQFF.

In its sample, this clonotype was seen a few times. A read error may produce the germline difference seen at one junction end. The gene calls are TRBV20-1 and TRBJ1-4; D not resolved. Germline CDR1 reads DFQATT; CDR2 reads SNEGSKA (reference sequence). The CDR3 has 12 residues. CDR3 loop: CSVGATTEKLFF. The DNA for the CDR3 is TGCAGTGTTGGTGCTACTACTGAAAAACTGTTTTTT.

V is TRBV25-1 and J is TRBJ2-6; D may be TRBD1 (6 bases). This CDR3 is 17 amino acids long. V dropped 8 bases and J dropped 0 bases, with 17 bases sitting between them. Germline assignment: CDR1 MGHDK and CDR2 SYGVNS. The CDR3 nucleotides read TGTGCCAGCGGCTTGGGGGCGGAGAGCTCTGGGGCCAACGTCCTGACTTTC. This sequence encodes CASGLGAESSGANVLTF.

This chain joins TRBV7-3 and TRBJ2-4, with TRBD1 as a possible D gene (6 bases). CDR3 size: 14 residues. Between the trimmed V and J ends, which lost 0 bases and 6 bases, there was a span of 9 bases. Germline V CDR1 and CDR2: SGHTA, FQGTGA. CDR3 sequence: CASSLTPGANIQYF. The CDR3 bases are TGTGCCAGCAGCTTAACCCCAGGGGCAAACATTCAGTACTTC.

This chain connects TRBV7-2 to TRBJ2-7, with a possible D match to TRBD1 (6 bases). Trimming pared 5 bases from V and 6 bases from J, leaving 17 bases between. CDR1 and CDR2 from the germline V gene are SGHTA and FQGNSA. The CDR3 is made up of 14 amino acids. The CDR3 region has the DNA TGTGCCAGCAGCCCACGCAGGGGACGGAGCGAGCAGTACTTC. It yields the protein CASSPRRGRSEQYF. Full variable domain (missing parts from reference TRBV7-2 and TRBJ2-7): GAGVSQSPSNKVTEKGKDVELRCDPISGHTALYWYRQSLGQGLEFLIYFQGNSAPDKSGLPSDRFSAERTGGSVSTLTIQRTQQEDSAVYLCASSPRRGRSEQYFGPGTRLTVT.

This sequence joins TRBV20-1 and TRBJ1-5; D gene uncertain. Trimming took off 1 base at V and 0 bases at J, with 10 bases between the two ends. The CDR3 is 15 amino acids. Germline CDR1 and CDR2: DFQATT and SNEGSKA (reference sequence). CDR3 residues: CSARVARFSNQPQHF. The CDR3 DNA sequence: TGCAGTGCTAGAGTTGCGAGGTTTAGCAATCAGCCCCAGCATTTT.